These 32 T cell receptor beta chains were all obtained from the same sample, sequenced in a study of blood T cell repertoires in COVID-19. Assay used: immunoSEQ multiplex PCR; TCRdb lists only in-frame clones, some missing. Here the sample spans approximately 120,000 clones, approximately 90% being singletons. Input material: peripheral blood. Every receptor here comes from a man aged 50-60 years with COVID-19, enrolled during active disease.

The chain employs TRBV19 and TRBJ2-1; 9 bases are a match to TRBD2. This CDR3 spans 18 amino acids. V shed 2 bases and J 7 bases; nucleotides not matched to a gene: 15. Germline V lookup: CDR1 LNHDA, CDR2 SQIVND (reference sequence). CDR3 residues: CASSIRGRSVAGDNEQFF. In nucleotides, the CDR3 is TGTGCCAGTAGTATACGCGGCAGGTCGGTAGCGGGAGATAATGAGCAGTTCTTC.

The chain combines TRBV7-2 with TRBJ2-1; D gene uncertain. V shed 0 bases and J shed 1 base, with 7 bases lying between them. In germline, CDR1 is SGHTA, CDR2 FQGNSA. The CDR3 is made up of 15 amino acids. CDR3 protein: CASSLAGFSYNEQFF. DNA for the CDR3: TGTGCCAGCAGCTTAGCGGGCTTTTCCTACAATGAGCAGTTCTTC.

The CDR3 sequence: CASSIRTSGRKETQYF. CDR3 DNA sequence: TGTGCCAGTAGTATACGGACTAGCGGGAGAAAAGAGACCCAGTACTTC. This rearrangement joins TRBV19 to TRBJ2-5, with 13 bases matching TRBD2. CDR1 LNHDA and CDR2 SQIVND come from the germline V gene (reference sequence). The CDR3 totals 16 residues. The V gene end was trimmed by 2 bases and the J gene end by 3 bases; junction bases not matched to a gene: 3.

The table lists this clone with a few counts. The rearrangement links TRBV19 to TRBJ1-1; possibly TRBD1 for D (6 bases). This CDR3 spans 15 amino acids. The V end was cut by 6 bases, the J end by 1 base, with 15 bases between. Germline V gene lookup returns CDR1 LNHDA and CDR2 SQIVND (reference sequence). In DNA form, the CDR3 reads TGTGCCAGTAGGACGGGAGGGACACAGAACACTGAAGCTTTCTTT. It yields the protein CASRTGGTQNTEAFF.

The V gene is TRBV10-3, the J gene TRBJ1-1; D may be TRBD1 (5 bases). The germline V gene has CDR1 ENHRY and CDR2 SYGVKD. V lost 4 bases and J 4 bases, leaving 13 bases between the germline ends. CDR3 length: 14 amino acids. CDR3 nucleotide sequence: TGTGCCATCAGTGTCCTTCCCGGGGGCACTGAAGCTTTCTTT. Translated, it gives CAISVLPGGTEAFF.

V is TRBV29-1 and J is TRBJ2-7; 9 bases are a match to TRBD1. The germline CDR1 and CDR2 sequences are SQVTM and ANQGSEA. The trim removed 5 bases at V and 4 bases at J, leaving 6 bases unmatched. The CDR3 is 13 amino acids. CDR3 nucleotides: TGCAGCGTTAACGGGGACAGGGCTTACGAGCAGTACTTC. It encodes CSVNGDRAYEQYF.

The V and J genes are TRBV9 and TRBJ2-5, with 8 bases fitting TRBD2. This CDR3 spans 15 amino acids. CDR1 and CDR2 from the germline V gene are SGDLS and YYNGEE. J lost 3 bases, V lost 1 base, and 5 bases had no gene match. The CDR3: CASSVSGGRKETQYF. The DNA for the CDR3 is TGTGCCAGCAGCGTATCGGGCGGGAGGAAAGAGACCCAGTACTTC.

V gene TRBV6-2 or TRBV6-3 combines with J gene TRBJ2-7, with D unclear. Germline V gene sequence: CDR1 MNHEY, CDR2 SVGEGT. Trimming took 5 bases from V and 2 from J, leaving 10 bases between them. The CDR3 totals 13 residues. The CDR3 loop is CASSPTSTYEQYF. The CDR3 coding sequence is TGTGCCAGCAGTCCGACTTCGACCTACGAGCAGTACTTC.

The J gene is TRBJ2-7, the V gene TRBV4-3; TRBD1 aligns across 9 bases. The junction had 4 bases not matched to a gene; V was cut back by 0 bases and J by 4 bases. This CDR3 is 15 amino acids long. CDR1 LGHNA and CDR2 YSLEER come from the germline V gene. The CDR3 loop reads CASSQDRTGEYEQYF. The CDR3 DNA reads TGCGCCAGCAGCCAAGATAGGACAGGGGAATACGAGCAGTACTTC.

The J gene is TRBJ1-1, the V gene TRBV30; D not resolved. Germline CDR1 is GTSNPN and CDR2 is SVGIG (reference sequence). Deletions cut 1 base from V and 11 bases from J, with 11 bases between. The CDR3 has 11 residues. The CDR3 here is CAWSAVEEAFF. The CDR3, as DNA: TGTGCCTGGAGTGCGGTAGAAGAGGCTTTCTTT.

This clone was seen only once. The chain uses TRBV5-4 and TRBJ1-2, with D hard to call. V lost 3 bases and J 2 bases, leaving 14 bases between the germline ends. From germline, CDR1 is SGHNT and CDR2 YYREEE (reference sequence). The CDR3 is made up of 15 amino acids. CDR3 sequence: CASSSPGGGNYGYTF. CDR3 DNA sequence: TGTGCCAGCAGCTCCCCCGGCGGTGGGAACTATGGCTACACCTTC.

This clone was seen a few times. The V call is TRBV2, the J call TRBJ1-4; 7 bases are shared with TRBD1. Losses at the gene ends were 8 bases for V and 3 bases for J; bases not matched to a gene: 12. This CDR3 contains 16 residues. Germline CDR1 and CDR2: SNHLY and FYNNEI. The CDR3 loop reads CASSRWRGQSNEKLFF. The CDR3 nucleotides are TGTGCCAGCTCTCGCTGGAGGGGACAGTCTAATGAAAAACTGTTTTTT. The full variable domain, its missing parts supplied by reference TRBV2 and TRBJ1-4, is EPEVTQTPSHQVTQMGQEVILRCVPISNHLYFYWYRQILGQKVEFLVSFYNNEISEKSEIFDDQFSVERPDGSNFTLKIRSTKLEDSAMYFCASSRWRGQSNEKLFFGSGTQLSVL.

V usage is TRBV29-1 and J usage is TRBJ2-5, with 12 bases fitting TRBD1. The germline CDR1 and CDR2 sequences are SQVTM and ANQGSEA. CDR3 size: 14 residues. J gave up 5 bases and V 6 bases, and 7 bases lay outside the gene matches. This CDR3 reads CSVSGQGAGETQYF. CDR3 DNA sequence: TGCAGCGTCTCGGGACAGGGGGCTGGTGAGACCCAGTACTTC. Looking up the rest from reference TRBV29-1 and TRBJ2-5 gives the full variable domain: SAVISQKPSRDICQRGTSLTIQCQVDSQVTMMFWYRQQPGQSLTLIATANQGSEATYESGFVIDKFPISRPNLTFSTLTVSNMSPEDSSIYLCSVSGQGAGETQYFGPGTRLLVL.

This clone was seen a few times. The chain joins TRBV10-3 to TRBJ1-3, with D perhaps matching TRBD1 (5 bases). This CDR3 comprises 15 residues. Trimming removed 8 bases from V and 0 bases from J, with 14 bases in between. Germline CDR1 reads ENHRY; CDR2 reads SYGVKD. CDR3 bases: TGTGCCATCGCTGAGGGGAGGTTCTCTGGAAACACCATATATTTT. The encoded protein is CAIAEGRFSGNTIYF.

This chain uses TRBV6-5 with TRBJ1-1; TRBD1 aligns across 8 bases. CDR1 and CDR2 from the germline V gene are MNHEY and SVGAGI. Trimming took 6 bases from V and 5 from J; bases not matched to a gene: 5. The CDR3 is 13 residues long. In DNA form, the CDR3 reads TGTGCCAGCAGCCGGGACAGGTTTACTGAAGCTTTCTTT. Its protein product is CASSRDRFTEAFF.

The chain employs TRBV28 and TRBJ2-1; possibly TRBD2 for D (6 bases). This CDR3 region has 16 residues. With 1 base removed from V and 2 bases from J, the gap between germline ends came to 12 bases. Germline CDR1 reads MDHEN; CDR2 reads SYDVKM. The CDR3, as DNA: TGTGCCAGCAGTTTATTGGGGGAGGCCCCCTACAATGAGCAGTTCTTC. This translates into CASSLLGEAPYNEQFF.

The J gene is TRBJ2-5, the V gene TRBV7-9; D unclear. This CDR3 is 13 amino acids long. Trimming cost V 3 bases and J 1 base, with 6 bases left between them. Germline V gene data show CDR1 as SEHNR and CDR2 as FQNEAQ (reference sequence). DNA of the CDR3: TGTGCCAGCAGCTTTCCTAGCCAAGAGACCCAGTACTTC. It is translated as CASSFPSQETQYF. The full variable domain, with the rest looked up from reference TRBV7-9 and TRBJ2-5, is DTGVSQNPRHKITKRGQNVTFRCDPISEHNRLYWYRQTLGQGPEFLTYFQNEAQLEKSRLLSDRFSAERPKGSFSTLEIQRTEQGDSAMYLCASSFPSQETQYFGPGTRLLVL.

This rearrangement joins TRBV7-2 to TRBJ2-5, with 9 nucleotides matching TRBD2. V was pared by 7 bases and J by 2 bases, with 8 bases of the junction left unmatched. CDR1 is SGHTA and CDR2 is FQGNSA in the germline V gene. This CDR3 is built from 15 residues. The CDR3 coding sequence is TGTGCCAGCAAGAGAGCGGGAGGATTTCAAGAGACCCAGTACTTC. Encoded protein: CASKRAGGFQETQYF.

V gene TRBV27 combines with J gene TRBJ1-5, with a weak D call TRBD1 (6 bases). Trimming pared 6 bases from V and 3 bases from J, leaving 21 bases between. This CDR3 has 17 residues. Germline-derived CDR1 and CDR2 are MNHEY and SMNVEV (reference sequence). CDR3 amino acids: CASSLRGGLVTNQPQHF. The CDR3 coding sequence is TGTGCCAGCAGCCTCCGCGGGGGGCTTGTAACCAATCAGCCCCAGCATTTT.

The V gene is TRBV19, the J gene TRBJ2-1; the D gene is possibly TRBD2 (6 bases). Germline V gene lookup returns CDR1 LNHDA and CDR2 SQIVND (reference sequence). Trimming took off 1 base at V and 1 base at J, with 8 bases between the two ends. CDR3 length: 15 amino acids. The CDR3 nucleotides read TGTGCCAGTAGTATAGCGGGGGTTTCCTACAATGAGCAGTTCTTC. Protein product: CASSIAGVSYNEQFF.

CDR3 region: CSASRLAGGRYDTQYF. The CDR3 DNA follows: TGCAGTGCTAGTCGTCTAGCGGGAGGTAGATACGATACGCAGTATTTT. The chain employs TRBV20-1 and TRBJ2-3; 11 nucleotides align to TRBD2. The germline CDR1 and CDR2 sequences are DFQATT and SNEGSKA (reference sequence). The V and J ends lost 3 bases and 6 bases, in that order; junction bases with no gene match: 11. This CDR3 contains 16 residues.

This clone has just one count. The chain employs TRBV29-1 and TRBJ2-7, with 8 nucleotides matching TRBD1. Germline lookup yields CDR1 SQVTM and CDR2 ANQGSEA. The CDR3 is 13 residues long. This CDR3 reads CSVGTGNWYEQYF. The CDR3 coding sequence is TGCAGTGTAGGGACAGGAAATTGGTACGAGCAGTACTTC.

The CDR3 reads CASSQLGGAGRLFF. The CDR3 nucleotides read TGTGCCAGCAGCCAACTAGGAGGGGCCGGTAGACTGTTTTTT. The rearrangement uses TRBV7-8 and TRBJ1-4; weak D call: TRBD1 (5 bases). V was pared by 5 bases and J by 13 bases, with 20 bases between. The CDR3 is 14 amino acids. The V gene's germline CDR1 is SGHVS and CDR2 FQNEAQ.

V usage is TRBV5-4 and J usage is TRBJ2-7; 13 bases line up with TRBD2. Per the germline V gene, CDR1 is SGHNT and CDR2 is YYREEE (reference sequence). The V and J ends lost 2 bases and 0 bases, in that order; junction bases with no gene match: 5. This CDR3 spans 17 amino acids. CDR3 residues: CASSLGLAGVRSYEQYF. CDR3 coding DNA: TGTGCCAGCAGCTTAGGACTAGCGGGAGTACGCTCCTACGAGCAGTACTTC.

The V call is TRBV25-1, the J call TRBJ2-7; TRBD1 matches at 10 bases. Looked up from germline, CDR1 is MGHDK and CDR2 is SYGVNS. J gave up 3 bases and V 5 bases, and 7 bases lay outside the gene matches. CDR3 length: 15 amino acids. The CDR3 sequence is CASSSGQGSGYEQYV. DNA of the CDR3: TGTGCCAGCAGTTCGGGACAGGGGAGTGGCTACGAGCAGTACGTC.

J is TRBJ2-5 and V is TRBV7-9, with a tentative D call TRBD1 (8 bases). The CDR3 is made up of 15 amino acids. CDR1 and CDR2 from the germline V gene are SEHNR and FQNEAQ (reference sequence). Deletions cut 5 bases from V and 5 bases from J, with 18 bases between. In DNA, the CDR3 is TGTGCCAGCAGCCCCACAGGGGGGGTCGGGGAGACCCAGTACTTC. This sequence encodes CASSPTGGVGETQYF.

The chain recombines TRBV7-2 with TRBJ2-7, with 10 bases fitting TRBD1. Germline CDR1 and CDR2: SGHTA and FQGNSA. V lost 2 bases, J lost 3 bases, and 10 bases stayed unmatched. The CDR3 runs to 17 residues. The CDR3 DNA is TGTGCCAGCAGCTTACTTGCCGGGACAGGGGACTACTACGAGCAGTACTTC. Protein sequence: CASSLLAGTGDYYEQYF.

The CDR3 DNA follows: TGTGCCAGCAGTCCCACAGGGAGTGAAAAACTGTTTTTT. It specifies CASSPTGSEKLFF. This chain joins TRBV28 and TRBJ1-4; maybe TRBD1 (6 bases). Trimming took 5 bases from V and 7 from J, leaving 11 bases between them. Germline CDR1 and CDR2: MDHEN and SYDVKM. There are 13 residues in the CDR3.

The rearrangement joins TRBV5-4 to TRBJ2-5; TRBD2 matches at 8 bases. CDR3 size: 14 residues. In germline, CDR1 is SGHNT, CDR2 YYREEE (reference sequence). The V and J ends lost 6 bases and 5 bases, in that order; junction bases with no gene match: 9. CDR3 protein: CASTRSGSDETQYF. As DNA, the CDR3 is TGTGCCAGCACCAGAAGCGGGAGCGATGAGACCCAGTACTTC.

This clone was detected only once. The chain couples TRBV5-1 to TRBJ2-2, with 9 bases lining up with TRBD1. The length of the CDR3 is 16 residues. J lost 0 bases, V lost 4 bases, and 4 bases had no gene match. The V gene's germline CDR1 is SGHRS and CDR2 YFSETQ. The CDR3 bases are TGCGCCAGCAGCACCACAGGGGGCGCGAACACCGGGGAGCTGTTTTTT. Its translation: CASSTTGGANTGELFF.

The rearrangement uses TRBV30 and TRBJ2-7; TRBD2 agrees at 10 bases. Germline V CDR1 and CDR2: GTSNPN, SVGIG (reference sequence). The CDR3 has 14 residues. V shed 7 bases and J 6 bases; nucleotides not matched to a gene: 12. In nucleotides, the CDR3 is TGTGCCTCTGAACGGCTAGCGGGAGTTGGCGAGCAGTACTTC. This encodes CASERLAGVGEQYF.

The CDR3 loop is CASTLGAGGVLVGETQYF. CDR3 nucleotide sequence: TGTGCCAGCACCTTGGGAGCGGGAGGAGTGCTGGTGGGAGAGACCCAGTACTTC. This chain joins TRBV7-8 and TRBJ2-5; 9 nucleotides agree with TRBD2. Looked up from germline, CDR1 is SGHVS and CDR2 is FQNEAQ. The CDR3 has 18 residues. Trimming at V came to 7 bases and at J to 4 bases, leaving 19 bases not matched to a gene.